The 4 T cell receptor beta chains listed next were all sequenced from one sample in a study of T cells in Graves' hyperthyroidism and ophthalmopathy. RNA transcripts yielded amplified TCR beta CDR3 regions. In the first-round RT-PCR of the TCR CDR3, the HTBI primer set was used. TCRdb itself ran the multiplex PCR reads through MiXCR, one entry per CDR3 protein. The sample has 450,000 to 700,000 distinct CDR3 sequences, more than 45% seen once. Sequencing used peripheral blood or thyroid tissue (not recorded which). The source is a woman aged 18 to 35 with Graves' hyperthyroidism.

This clonotype has ten or more counts. The chain links TRBV4-3 to TRBJ2-5; 10 bases are shared with TRBD1. Per the germline V gene, CDR1 is LGHNA and CDR2 is YSLEER. This CDR3 contains 17 residues. After removal of 4 bases from V and 6 bases from J, the junction contained 14 bases not matched to a gene. CDR3 amino acids: CASSPVESGDRGQTQYF. CDR3 DNA: TGCGCCAGCAGCCCTGTAGAGAGCGGGGACAGGGGCCAGACCCAGTACTTC.

This clonotype has more than one count but fewer than ten. The V gene is TRBV5-4, the J gene TRBJ2-5; D may be TRBD1 (7 bases). The V gene lost 4 bases and the J gene lost 5 bases, with 18 bases spanning the gap. The CDR3 is 15 amino acids. Germline V gives CDR1 SGHNT, CDR2 YYREEE (reference sequence). CDR3 DNA: TGTGCCAGCAGCCCGAACAGGGGACTTTCGGAGACCCAGTACTTC. It specifies CASSPNRGLSETQYF.

The chain carries TRBV15 and TRBJ1-5; weak D call: TRBD1 (6 bases). Germline values: CDR1 LNHNV, CDR2 YYDKDF (reference sequence). Trimming pared 3 bases from V and 4 bases from J, leaving 13 bases between. The CDR3 extends over 15 amino acids. The CDR3 is CATSSLGRGNQPQHF. CDR3 coding DNA: TGTGCCACCAGCAGCCTAGGTAGGGGGAATCAGCCCCAGCATTTT. Full variable domain (remainder filled in from reference TRBV15 and TRBJ1-5): DAMVIQNPRYQVTQFGKPVTLSCSQTLNHNVMYWYQQKSSQAPKLLFHYYDKDFNNEADTPDNFQSRRPNTSFCFLDIRSPGLGDTAMYLCATSSLGRGNQPQHFGDGTRLSIL.

In regard to this clonotype: This likely comes from a read error, as the CDR3 has no conserved phenylalanine or tryptophan at its end. It is unclear where the CDR3 begins or ends on the DNA, so no DNA is shown, and the CDR3 is as TCRdb lists it. This chain joins TRBV4-3 and TRBJ1-1; the table gives TRBD1 as D, unverified against the DNA. The germline V gene encodes CDR1 LGHNA and CDR2 YSLEER. The CDR3 spans 11 amino acids, including both terminal residues. The CDR3 sequence: CASSRDRGTNY.